The source of this T cell receptor (beta chain) is a study of metastatic and nonmetastatic thyroid tumors. V shed 6 bases and J shed 1 base, with 9 bases lying between them. There are 13 residues in the CDR3. The germline V gene encodes CDR1 MDHEN and CDR2 SYDVKM. General study findings and limits: For both blood and tumor, malignant thyroid tumors reportedly showed significantly higher TCR beta diversity than benign nodules did.

Every patient was untreated before thyroid surgery. As regards this clone: The antigen is undetermined.

TCRdb re-called the PCR reads with MiXCR. Here the sample spans fewer than 70,000 clones, just under 30% being singletons. Sequenced: blood. The sequence was collected from a female donor with papillary thyroid cancer or a benign thyroid nodule (not recorded which). Some clones in this sample may be carry-over from other donors' samples. This chain links TRBV28 with TRBJ1-1; no clear D. CDR3 nucleotides: TGTGCCAGCAGCTTCGACGGGAACACTGAAGCTTTCTTT. Translated: CASSFDGNTEAFF.